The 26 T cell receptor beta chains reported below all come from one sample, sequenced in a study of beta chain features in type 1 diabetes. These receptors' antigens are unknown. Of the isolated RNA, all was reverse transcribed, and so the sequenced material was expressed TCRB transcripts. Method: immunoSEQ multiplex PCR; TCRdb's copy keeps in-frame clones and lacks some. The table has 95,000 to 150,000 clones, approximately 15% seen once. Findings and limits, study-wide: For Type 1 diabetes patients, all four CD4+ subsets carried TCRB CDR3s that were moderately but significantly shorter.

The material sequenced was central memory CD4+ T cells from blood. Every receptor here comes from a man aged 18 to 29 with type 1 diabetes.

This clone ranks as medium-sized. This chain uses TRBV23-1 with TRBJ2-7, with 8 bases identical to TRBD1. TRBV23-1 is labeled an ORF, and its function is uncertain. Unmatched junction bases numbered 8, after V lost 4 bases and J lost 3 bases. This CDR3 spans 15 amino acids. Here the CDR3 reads CASSPSGTGLYEQYF. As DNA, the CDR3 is TGCGCCAGCAGTCCCTCAGGGACAGGCCTCTACGAGCAGTACTTC.

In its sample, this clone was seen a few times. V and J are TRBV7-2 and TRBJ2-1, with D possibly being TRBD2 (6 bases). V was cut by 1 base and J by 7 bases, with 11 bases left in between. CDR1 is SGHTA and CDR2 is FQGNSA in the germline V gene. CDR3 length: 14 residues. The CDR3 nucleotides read TGTGCCAGCAGCTTAGACGGGAGAGGAAATGAGCAGTTCTTC. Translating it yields CASSLDGRGNEQFF.

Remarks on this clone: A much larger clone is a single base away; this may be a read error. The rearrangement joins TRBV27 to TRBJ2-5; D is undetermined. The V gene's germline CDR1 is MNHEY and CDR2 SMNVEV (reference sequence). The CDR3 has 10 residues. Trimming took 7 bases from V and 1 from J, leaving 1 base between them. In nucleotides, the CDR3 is TGTGCCAGCACCCAAGAGACCCAGTACTTC. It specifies CASTQETQYF.

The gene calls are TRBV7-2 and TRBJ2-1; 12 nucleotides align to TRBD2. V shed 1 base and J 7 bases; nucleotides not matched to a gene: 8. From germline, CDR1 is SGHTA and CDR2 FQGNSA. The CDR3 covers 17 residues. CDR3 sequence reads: CASSLVGSGLAGNEQFF. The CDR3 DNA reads TGTGCCAGCAGCTTAGTAGGTTCGGGACTAGCGGGTAATGAGCAGTTCTTC.

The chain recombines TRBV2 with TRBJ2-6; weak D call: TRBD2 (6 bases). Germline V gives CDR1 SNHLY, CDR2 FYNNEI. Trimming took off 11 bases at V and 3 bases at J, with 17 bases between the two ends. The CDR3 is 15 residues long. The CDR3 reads CAAASSVLGANVLTF. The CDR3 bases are TGTGCCGCAGCATCTAGCGTGCTTGGGGCCAACGTCCTGACTTTC.

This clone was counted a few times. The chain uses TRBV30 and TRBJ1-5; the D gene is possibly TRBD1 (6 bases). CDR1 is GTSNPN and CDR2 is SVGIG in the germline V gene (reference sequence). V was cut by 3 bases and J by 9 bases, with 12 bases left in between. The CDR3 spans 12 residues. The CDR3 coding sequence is TGTGCCTGGAGCCCACAAGGGGGGCCCCAGCATTTT. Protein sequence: CAWSPQGGPQHF.

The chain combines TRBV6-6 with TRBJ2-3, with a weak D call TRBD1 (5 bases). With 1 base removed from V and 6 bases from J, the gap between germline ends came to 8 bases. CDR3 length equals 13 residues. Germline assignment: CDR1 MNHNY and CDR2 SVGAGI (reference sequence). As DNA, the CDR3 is TGTGCCAGCAGTTACTTTGCAGGGGATACGCAGTATTTT. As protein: CASSYFAGDTQYF.

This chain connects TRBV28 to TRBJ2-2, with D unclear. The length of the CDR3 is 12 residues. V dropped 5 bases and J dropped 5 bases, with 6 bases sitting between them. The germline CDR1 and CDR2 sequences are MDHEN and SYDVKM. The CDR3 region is CASSPGTGELFF. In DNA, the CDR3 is TGTGCCAGCAGTCCCGGGACCGGGGAGCTGTTTTTT.

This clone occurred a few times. The CDR3: CSVVYAEETQYF. The CDR3 bases are TGCAGCGTTGTGTACGCGGAAGAGACCCAGTACTTC. The chain combines TRBV29-1 with TRBJ2-5, with D hard to call. The CDR3 is made up of 12 amino acids. With 4 bases removed from V and 3 bases from J, the gap between germline ends came to 9 bases. The V gene's germline CDR1 is SQVTM and CDR2 ANQGSEA.

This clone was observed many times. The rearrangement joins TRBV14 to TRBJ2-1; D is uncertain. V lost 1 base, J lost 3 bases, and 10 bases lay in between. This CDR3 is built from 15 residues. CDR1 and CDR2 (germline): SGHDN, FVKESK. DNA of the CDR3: TGTGCCAGCAGCCAAGTAGGGCAGATCTACAATGAGCAGTTCTTC. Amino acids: CASSQVGQIYNEQFF.

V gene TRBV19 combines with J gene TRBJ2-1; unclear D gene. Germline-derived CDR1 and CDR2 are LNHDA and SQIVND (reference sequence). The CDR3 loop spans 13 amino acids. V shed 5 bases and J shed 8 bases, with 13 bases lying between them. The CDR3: CASSLRTLDEQFF. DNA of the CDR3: TGTGCCAGTAGTCTTCGTACTCTCGATGAGCAGTTCTTC.

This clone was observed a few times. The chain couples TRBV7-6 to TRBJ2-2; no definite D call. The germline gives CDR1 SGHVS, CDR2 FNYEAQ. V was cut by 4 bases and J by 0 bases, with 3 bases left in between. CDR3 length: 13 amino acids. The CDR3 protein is CASSWTNTGELFF. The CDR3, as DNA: TGTGCCAGCAGCTGGACGAACACCGGGGAGCTGTTTTTT.

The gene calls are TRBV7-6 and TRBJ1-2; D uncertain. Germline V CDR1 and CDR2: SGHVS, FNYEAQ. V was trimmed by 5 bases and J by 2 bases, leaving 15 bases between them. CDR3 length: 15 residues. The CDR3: CASSLGPSLNYGYTF. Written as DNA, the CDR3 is TGTGCCAGCAGCCTGGGTCCTTCCTTAAACTATGGCTACACCTTC.

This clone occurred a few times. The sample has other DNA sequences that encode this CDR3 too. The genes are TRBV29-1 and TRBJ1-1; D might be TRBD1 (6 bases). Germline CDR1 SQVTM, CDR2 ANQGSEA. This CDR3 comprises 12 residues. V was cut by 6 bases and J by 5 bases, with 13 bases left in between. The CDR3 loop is CSVIRGDTEAFF. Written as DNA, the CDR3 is TGCAGCGTAATCAGGGGTGATACTGAAGCTTTCTTT.

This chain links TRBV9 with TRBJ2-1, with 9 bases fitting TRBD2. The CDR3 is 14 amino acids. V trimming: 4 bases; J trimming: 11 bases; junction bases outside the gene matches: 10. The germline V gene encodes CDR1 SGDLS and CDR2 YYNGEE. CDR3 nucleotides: TGTGCCAGCAGCTCGGGACTAGCTTTAGGGCAGCAGTTCTTC. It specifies CASSSGLALGQQFF.

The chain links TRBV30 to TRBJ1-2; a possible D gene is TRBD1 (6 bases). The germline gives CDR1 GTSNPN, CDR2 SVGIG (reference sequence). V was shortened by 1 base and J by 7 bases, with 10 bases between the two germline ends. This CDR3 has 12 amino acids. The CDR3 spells CAWSGGGGGYTF. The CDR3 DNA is TGTGCCTGGAGTGGAGGGGGAGGTGGCTACACCTTC.

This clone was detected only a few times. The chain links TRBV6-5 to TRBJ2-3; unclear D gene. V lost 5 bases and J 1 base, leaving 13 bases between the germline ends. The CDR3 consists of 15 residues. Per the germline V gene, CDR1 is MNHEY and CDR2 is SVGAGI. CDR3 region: CASSPIRQGTDTQYF. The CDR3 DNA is TGTGCCAGCAGTCCCATTCGTCAGGGCACAGATACGCAGTATTTT.

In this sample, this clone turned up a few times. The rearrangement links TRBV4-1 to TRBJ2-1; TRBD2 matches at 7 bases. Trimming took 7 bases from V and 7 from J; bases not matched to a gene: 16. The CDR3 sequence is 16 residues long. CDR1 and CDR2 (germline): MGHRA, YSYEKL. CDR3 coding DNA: TGCGCCAGCACCAAAGGAGTGGCTAGCGGTATTAATGAGCAGTTCTTC. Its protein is CASTKGVASGINEQFF.

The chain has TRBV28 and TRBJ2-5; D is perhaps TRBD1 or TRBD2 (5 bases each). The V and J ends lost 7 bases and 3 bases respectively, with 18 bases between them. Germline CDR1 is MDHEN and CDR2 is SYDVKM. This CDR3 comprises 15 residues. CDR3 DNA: TGTGCCAGCACTCTGCCTGGGACGGAGGAAGAGACCCAGTACTTC. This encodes CASTLPGTEEETQYF.

CDR3 sequence (DNA): TGTGCCAGCAGTCCCCGACAGGGGGCAAATTCACCCCTCCACTTT. Its protein is CASSPRQGANSPLHF. V is TRBV9 and J is TRBJ1-6, with TRBD1 identical over 10 bases. This CDR3 has 15 amino acids. Trimming took 5 bases from V and 7 from J; bases not matched to a gene: 6. Germline loops: CDR1 SGDLS, CDR2 YYNGEE. Supplemented by reference TRBV9 and TRBJ1-6, the full variable domain reads DSGVTQTPKHLITATGQRVTLRCSPRSGDLSVYWYQQSLDQGLQFLIQYYNGEERAKGNILERFSAQQFPDLHSELNLSSLELGDSALYFCASSPRQGANSPLHFGNGTRLTVT.

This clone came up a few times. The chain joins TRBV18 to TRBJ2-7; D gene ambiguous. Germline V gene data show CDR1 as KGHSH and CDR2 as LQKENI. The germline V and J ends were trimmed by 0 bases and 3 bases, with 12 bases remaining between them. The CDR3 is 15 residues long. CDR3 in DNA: TGTGCCAGCTCACCACCGGAAAGGGATCTCTACGAGCAGTACTTC. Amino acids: CASSPPERDLYEQYF.

CDR3 coding DNA: TGCAGCGCTCTTCGGGGGTCCCAAGAGACCCAGTACTTC. Residues: CSALRGSQETQYF. The chain recombines TRBV29-1 with TRBJ2-5, with D possibly matching TRBD2 (6 bases). Trimming stripped 7 bases from V and 1 base from J, with 13 bases between. CDR3 length equals 13 residues. Germline assignment: CDR1 SQVTM and CDR2 ANQGSEA.

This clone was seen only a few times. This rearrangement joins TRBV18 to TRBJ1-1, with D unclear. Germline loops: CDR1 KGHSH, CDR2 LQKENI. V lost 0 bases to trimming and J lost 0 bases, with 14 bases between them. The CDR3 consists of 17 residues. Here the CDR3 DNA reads TGTGCCAGCTCACCACCGAACTCTCGCCCTATGAACACTGAAGCTTTCTTT. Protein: CASSPPNSRPMNTEAFF.

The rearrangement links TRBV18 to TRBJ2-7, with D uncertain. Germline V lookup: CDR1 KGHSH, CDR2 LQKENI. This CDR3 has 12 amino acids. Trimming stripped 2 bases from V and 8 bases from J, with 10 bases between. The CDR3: CASSPGQLKQYF. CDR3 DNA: TGTGCCAGCTCACCAGGGCAGCTTAAGCAGTACTTC.

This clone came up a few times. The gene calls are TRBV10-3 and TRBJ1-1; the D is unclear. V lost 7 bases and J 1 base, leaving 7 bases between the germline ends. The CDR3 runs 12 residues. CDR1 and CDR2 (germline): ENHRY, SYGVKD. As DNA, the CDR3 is TGTGCCATCAAACAGCAGAACACTGAAGCTTTCTTT. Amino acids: CAIKQQNTEAFF.

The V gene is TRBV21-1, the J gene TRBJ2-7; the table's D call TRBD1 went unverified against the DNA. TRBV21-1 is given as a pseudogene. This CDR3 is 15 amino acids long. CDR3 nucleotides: TGTGCCAGCAGCAAAGGCGCCAGGGGGCTCTACGAGCAGTACTTC. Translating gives CASSKGARGLYEQYF.